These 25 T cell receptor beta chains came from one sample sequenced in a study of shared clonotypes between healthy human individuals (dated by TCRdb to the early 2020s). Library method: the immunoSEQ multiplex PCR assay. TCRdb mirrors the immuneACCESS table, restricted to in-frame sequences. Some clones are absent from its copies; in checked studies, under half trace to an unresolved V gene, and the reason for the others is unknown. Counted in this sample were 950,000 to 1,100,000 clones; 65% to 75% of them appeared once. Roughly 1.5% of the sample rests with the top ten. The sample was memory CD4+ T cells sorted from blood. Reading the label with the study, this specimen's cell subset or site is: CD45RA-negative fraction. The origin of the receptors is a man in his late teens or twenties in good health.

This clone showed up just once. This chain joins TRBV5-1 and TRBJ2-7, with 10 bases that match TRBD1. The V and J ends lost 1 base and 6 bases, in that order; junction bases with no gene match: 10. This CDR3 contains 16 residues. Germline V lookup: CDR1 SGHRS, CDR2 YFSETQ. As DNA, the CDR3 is TGCGCCAGCAGCTTGACCGGGACAGGGGAACGAGGCGAGCAGTACTTC. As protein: CASSLTGTGERGEQYF.

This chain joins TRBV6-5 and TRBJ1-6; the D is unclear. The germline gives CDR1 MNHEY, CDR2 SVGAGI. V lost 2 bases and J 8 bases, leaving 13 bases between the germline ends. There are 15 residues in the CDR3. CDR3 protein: CASSYGSSSHSPLHF. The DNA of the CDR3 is TGTGCCAGCAGTTACGGGTCCTCAAGTCATTCACCCCTCCACTTT.

CDR3 protein: CASSQGGGGSNQPQHF. The CDR3 DNA reads as TGTGCCAGCAGCCAAGGCGGGGGGGGTAGCAATCAGCCCCAGCATTTT. The J gene is TRBJ1-5, the V gene TRBV4-2; D might be TRBD1 (5 bases). Trimming left V 1 base short and J 0 bases short, with 10 bases between. Germline loops: CDR1 LGHNA, CDR2 YNFKEQ. The CDR3 length is 16 residues.

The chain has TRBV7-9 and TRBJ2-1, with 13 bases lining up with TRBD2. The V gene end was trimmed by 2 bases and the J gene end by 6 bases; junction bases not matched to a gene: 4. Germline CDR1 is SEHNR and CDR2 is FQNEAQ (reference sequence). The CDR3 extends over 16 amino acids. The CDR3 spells CASSLLGLAGLNEQFF. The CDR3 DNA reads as TGTGCCAGCAGCTTATTGGGACTAGCGGGGCTCAATGAGCAGTTCTTC.

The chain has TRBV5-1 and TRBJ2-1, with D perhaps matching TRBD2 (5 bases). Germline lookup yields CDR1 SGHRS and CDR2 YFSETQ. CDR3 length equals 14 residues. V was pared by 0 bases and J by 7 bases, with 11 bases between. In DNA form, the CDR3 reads TGCGCCAGCAGCTTGGCCGAGGGTTTTAATGAGCAGTTCTTC. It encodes CASSLAEGFNEQFF.

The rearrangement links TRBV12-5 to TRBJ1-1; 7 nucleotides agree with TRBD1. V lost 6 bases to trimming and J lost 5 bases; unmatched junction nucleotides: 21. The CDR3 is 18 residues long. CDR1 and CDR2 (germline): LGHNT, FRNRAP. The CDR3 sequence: CASGSQLGILGGQTEAFF. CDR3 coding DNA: TGTGCTAGTGGCTCTCAGCTTGGAATTTTGGGGGGACAGACTGAAGCTTTCTTT. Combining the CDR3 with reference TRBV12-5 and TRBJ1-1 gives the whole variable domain DARVTQTPRHKVTEMGQEVTMRCQPILGHNTVFWYRQTMMQGLELLAYFRNRAPLDDSGMPKDRFSAEMPDATLATLKIQPSEPRDSAVYFCASGSQLGILGGQTEAFFGQGTRLTVV.

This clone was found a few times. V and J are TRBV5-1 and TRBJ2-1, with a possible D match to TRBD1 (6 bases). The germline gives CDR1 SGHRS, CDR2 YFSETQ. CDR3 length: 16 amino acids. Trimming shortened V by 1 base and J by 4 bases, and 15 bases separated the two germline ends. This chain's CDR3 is CASSLKTDSEYNEQFF. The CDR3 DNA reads TGCGCCAGCAGCTTGAAGACGGACAGCGAGTACAATGAGCAGTTCTTC.

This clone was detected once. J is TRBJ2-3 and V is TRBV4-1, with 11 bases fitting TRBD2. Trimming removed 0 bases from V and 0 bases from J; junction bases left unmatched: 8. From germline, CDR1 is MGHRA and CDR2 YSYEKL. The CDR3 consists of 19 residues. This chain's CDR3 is CASSQETLSGRASTDTQYF. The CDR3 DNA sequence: TGCGCCAGCAGCCAAGAGACACTTAGCGGGAGGGCCAGCACAGATACGCAGTATTTT.

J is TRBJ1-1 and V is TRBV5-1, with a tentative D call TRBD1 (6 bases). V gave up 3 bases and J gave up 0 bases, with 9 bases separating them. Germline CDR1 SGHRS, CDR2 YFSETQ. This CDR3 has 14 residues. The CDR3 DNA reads TGCGCCAGCAGCTGGGACAACATGAACACTGAAGCTTTCTTT. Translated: CASSWDNMNTEAFF.

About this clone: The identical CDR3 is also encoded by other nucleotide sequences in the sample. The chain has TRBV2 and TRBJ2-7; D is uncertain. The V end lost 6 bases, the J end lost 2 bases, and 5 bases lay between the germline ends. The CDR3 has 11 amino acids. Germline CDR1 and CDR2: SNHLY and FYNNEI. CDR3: CASSRTYEQYF. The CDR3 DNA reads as TGTGCCAGCAGCCGTACCTACGAGCAGTACTTC.

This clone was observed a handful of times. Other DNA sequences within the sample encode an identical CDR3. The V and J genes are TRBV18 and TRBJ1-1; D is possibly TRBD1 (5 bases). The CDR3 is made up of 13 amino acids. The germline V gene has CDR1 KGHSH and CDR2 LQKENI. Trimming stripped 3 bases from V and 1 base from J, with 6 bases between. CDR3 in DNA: TGTGCCAGCTCACCCCAGGGGAACACTGAAGCTTTCTTT. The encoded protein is CASSPQGNTEAFF.

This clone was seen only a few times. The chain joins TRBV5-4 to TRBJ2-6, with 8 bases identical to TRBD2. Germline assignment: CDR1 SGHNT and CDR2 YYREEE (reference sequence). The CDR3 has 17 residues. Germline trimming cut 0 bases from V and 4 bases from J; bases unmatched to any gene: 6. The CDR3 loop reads CASSLGTSPTGANVLTF. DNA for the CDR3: TGTGCCAGCAGCTTGGGGACTAGCCCGACGGGGGCCAACGTCCTGACTTTC. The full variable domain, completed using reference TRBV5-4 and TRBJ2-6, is ETGVTQSPTHLIKTRGQQVTLRCSSQSGHNTVSWYQQALGQGPQFIFQYYREEENGRGNFPPRFSGLQFPNYSSELNVNALELDDSALYLCASSLGTSPTGANVLTFGAGSRLTVL.

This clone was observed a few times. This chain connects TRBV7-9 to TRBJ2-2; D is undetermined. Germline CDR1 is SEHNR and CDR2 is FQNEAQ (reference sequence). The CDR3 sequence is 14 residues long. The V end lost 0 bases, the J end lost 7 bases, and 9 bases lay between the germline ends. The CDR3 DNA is TGTGCCAGCAGCTTAGCAAACTCCAACGGGGAGCTGTTTTTT. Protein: CASSLANSNGELFF. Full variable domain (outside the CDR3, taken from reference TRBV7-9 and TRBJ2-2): DTGVSQNPRHKITKRGQNVTFRCDPISEHNRLYWYRQTLGQGPEFLTYFQNEAQLEKSRLLSDRFSAERPKGSFSTLEIQRTEQGDSAMYLCASSLANSNGELFFGEGSRLTVL.

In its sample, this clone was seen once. Here the CDR3 DNA reads TGTGCCAGTACCCTTTCTGCCGCAGATACGCAGTATTTT. Protein: CASTLSAADTQYF. The chain joins TRBV19 to TRBJ2-3; D not certain. V was clipped by 7 bases and J by 4 bases, with 12 bases between them. CDR1 is LNHDA, CDR2 SQIVND, per germline (reference sequence). The CDR3 is 13 amino acids.

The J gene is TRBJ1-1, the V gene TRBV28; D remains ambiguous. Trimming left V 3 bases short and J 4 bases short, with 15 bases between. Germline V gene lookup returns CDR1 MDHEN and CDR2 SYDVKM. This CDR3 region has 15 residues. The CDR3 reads CASSLRETVGTEAFF. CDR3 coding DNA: TGTGCCAGCAGTTTGAGGGAAACGGTAGGCACTGAAGCTTTCTTT.

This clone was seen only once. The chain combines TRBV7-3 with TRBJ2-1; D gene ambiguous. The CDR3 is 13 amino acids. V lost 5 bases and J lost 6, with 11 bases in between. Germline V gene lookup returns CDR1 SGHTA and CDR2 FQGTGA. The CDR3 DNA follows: TGTGCCAGCAGCCTACGACCCCCCAATGAGCAGTTCTTC. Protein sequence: CASSLRPPNEQFF.

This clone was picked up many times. The DNA for the CDR3 is TGTGCCAGCAGCAAGGGGGGGCGCGATGAAAAACTGTTTTTT. Amino acid sequence: CASSKGGRDEKLFF. The V call is TRBV9, the J call TRBJ1-4; weak D call: TRBD1 (6 bases). The CDR3 length is 14 residues. V was cut by 4 bases and J by 6 bases, with 13 bases left in between. Germline CDR1 reads SGDLS; CDR2 reads YYNGEE.

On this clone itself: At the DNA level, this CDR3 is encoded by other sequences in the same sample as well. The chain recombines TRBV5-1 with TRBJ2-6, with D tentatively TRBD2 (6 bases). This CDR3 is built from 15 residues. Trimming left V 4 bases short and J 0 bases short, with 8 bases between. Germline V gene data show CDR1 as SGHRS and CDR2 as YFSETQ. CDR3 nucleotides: TGCGCCAGCAGCCTCGGGAGCTCTGGGGCCAACGTCCTGACTTTC. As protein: CASSLGSSGANVLTF.

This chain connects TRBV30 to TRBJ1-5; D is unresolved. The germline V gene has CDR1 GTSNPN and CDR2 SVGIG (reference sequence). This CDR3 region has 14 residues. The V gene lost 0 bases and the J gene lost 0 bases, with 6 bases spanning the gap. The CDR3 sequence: CAWSVGSSNQPQHF. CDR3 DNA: TGTGCCTGGAGTGTAGGATCTAGCAATCAGCCCCAGCATTTT.

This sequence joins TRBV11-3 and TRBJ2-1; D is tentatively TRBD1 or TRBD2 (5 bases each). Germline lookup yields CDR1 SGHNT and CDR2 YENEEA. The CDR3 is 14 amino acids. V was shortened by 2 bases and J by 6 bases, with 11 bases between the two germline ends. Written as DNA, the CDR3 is TGTGCCAGCAGCTTAAAAGAGGGGAGCAATGAGCAGTTCTTC. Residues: CASSLKEGSNEQFF.

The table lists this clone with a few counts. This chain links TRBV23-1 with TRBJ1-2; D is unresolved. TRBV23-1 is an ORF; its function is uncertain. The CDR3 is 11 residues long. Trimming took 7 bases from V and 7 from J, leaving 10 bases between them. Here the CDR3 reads CASIRRTGYTF. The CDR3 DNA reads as TGCGCCAGCATAAGGAGAACTGGCTACACCTTC.

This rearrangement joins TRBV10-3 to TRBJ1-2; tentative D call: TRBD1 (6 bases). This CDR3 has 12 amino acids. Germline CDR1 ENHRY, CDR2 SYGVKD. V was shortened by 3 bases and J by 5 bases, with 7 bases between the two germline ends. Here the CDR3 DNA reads TGTGCCATCAGTGAAGGGGGGTATGGCTACACCTTC. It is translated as CAISEGGYGYTF.

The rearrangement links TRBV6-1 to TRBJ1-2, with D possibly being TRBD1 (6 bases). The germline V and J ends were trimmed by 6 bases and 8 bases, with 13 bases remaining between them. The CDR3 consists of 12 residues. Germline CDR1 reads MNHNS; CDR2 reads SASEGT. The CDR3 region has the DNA TGTGCCAGCAGCGCGAGGGGGTACGGCTACACCTTC. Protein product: CASSARGYGYTF.

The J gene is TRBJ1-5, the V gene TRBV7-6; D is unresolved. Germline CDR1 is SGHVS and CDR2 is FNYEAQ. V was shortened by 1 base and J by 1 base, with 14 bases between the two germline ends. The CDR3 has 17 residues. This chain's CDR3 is CASSLGSAGLSNQPQHF. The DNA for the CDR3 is TGTGCCAGCAGCTTAGGGAGCGCGGGCTTGAGCAATCAGCCCCAGCATTTT.

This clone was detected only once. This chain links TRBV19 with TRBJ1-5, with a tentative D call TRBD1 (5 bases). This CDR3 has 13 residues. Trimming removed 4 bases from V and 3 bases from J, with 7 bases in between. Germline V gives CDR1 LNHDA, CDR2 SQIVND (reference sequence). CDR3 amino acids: CASSTGPNQPQHF. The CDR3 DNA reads TGTGCCAGTAGTACGGGACCCAATCAGCCCCAGCATTTT.